This T cell receptor (beta chain) was identified during a study of beta chain features in type 1 diabetes. This CDR3 is 15 amino acids long. Germline CDR1 reads LNHDA; CDR2 reads SQIVND (reference sequence). V was trimmed by 6 bases and J by 0 bases, leaving 9 bases between them. General observations from the study: Any HLA-type effect on TCRB rearrangement remained unresolved here. When Type 1 diabetes patients were examined, their TCRB CDR3s proved moderately but significantly shorter in all four CD4+ subsets. More deletions and fewer insertions at VDJ junctions were found in patients with type 1 diabetes.

Isolated RNA was reverse transcribed in full, so expressed TCRB transcripts were sequenced. Profiling relied on immunoSEQ multiplex PCR, and the TCRdb table lists in-frame clones only, not all of them. The repertoire consists of roughly 240,000 clones, with approximately 24% occurring once and the leading ten covering more than 0.009%. Points on this clone: The antigen remains unidentified.

The sequence was collected from a woman aged 25 to 39 with type 1 diabetes. The chain employs TRBV19 and TRBJ2-6, with D perhaps TRBD1 (5 bases). The sequencing sample was made of naive CD4+ T cells from blood. CDR3 sequence reads: CASRAGPSGANVLTF. DNA of the CDR3: TGTGCCAGTAGAGCAGGGCCCTCTGGGGCCAACGTCCTGACTTTC.